This T cell receptor (beta chain) is drawn from a study of blood T cell repertoires in COVID-19. On the study more broadly: Researchers got acute and convalescent COVID-19 samples from the United States, Italy and Spain. The cDNA or gDNA used as material had been derived from T cells, B-cell-depleted T cells, or PBMCs.

CDR3 length: 13 residues. The trim removed 6 bases at V and 7 bases at J, leaving 8 bases unmatched. Germline CDR1 and CDR2: SGHVS and FNYEAQ. How the authors handled the data: For nucleated cells, counts were estimated from reference gene primer amplification. Profiling relied on immunoSEQ multiplex PCR, and the TCRdb table lists in-frame clones only, not all of them. That table is the source of V, J and clone size, and D and trimming were worked out from the DNA. The sample holds about 15,000 clones, roughly 76% seen once. Sequencing used peripheral blood. The receptor comes from a man between 65 and 80 years old with active or convalescent COVID-19. The chain recombines TRBV7-6 with TRBJ1-2; 7 bases are shared with TRBD1. As DNA, the CDR3 is TGTGCCAGCAGGAATGGACAGGAGGGTGGCTACACCTTC. Translated: CASRNGQEGGYTF.